One and the same sample provided the 21 T cell receptor beta chains below, sequenced in a study of cytomegalovirus exposure and HLA in healthy donors. This PCR relied on a set of 60 Vbeta primers and 13 Jbeta primers. TCRdb's copy holds only in-frame clones and misses some; the assay was immunoSEQ multiplex PCR. This table holds roughly 200,000 clones, approximately 84% found once. What was sequenced was PBMCs. These receptors were obtained from a middle-aged woman in good health and CMV-seronegative.

V usage is TRBV9 and J usage is TRBJ2-5; 10 bases line up with TRBD2. The germline V gene encodes CDR1 SGDLS and CDR2 YYNGEE. V lost 4 bases to trimming and J lost 2 bases; unmatched junction nucleotides: 2. This CDR3 has 14 residues. CDR3 sequence: CASSPSGGQETQYF. The DNA for the CDR3 is TGTGCCAGCAGCCCTAGCGGGGGTCAAGAGACCCAGTACTTC.

CDR3 residues: CASSLAGESEQYF. The DNA for the CDR3 is TGTGCCAGCAGCCTAGCGGGGGAGAGCGAGCAGTACTTC. This chain links TRBV2 with TRBJ2-7; 10 bases are shared with TRBD2. Germline V gene lookup returns CDR1 SNHLY and CDR2 FYNNEI. V lost 6 bases and J lost 6; bases outside the gene matches: 5. The CDR3 has 13 amino acids. Together with reference TRBV2 and TRBJ2-7, the CDR3 gives the full variable domain: EPEVTQTPSHQVTQMGQEVILRCVPISNHLYFYWYRQILGQKVEFLVSFYNNEISEKSEIFDDQFSVERPDGSNFTLKIRSTKLEDSAMYFCASSLAGESEQYFGPGTRLTVT.

This clone showed up just once. V is TRBV15 and J is TRBJ2-5, with TRBD2 matching 12 bases. V lost 1 base and J lost 4; bases outside the gene matches: 1. The CDR3 runs to 15 residues. Germline V gene lookup returns CDR1 LNHNV and CDR2 YYDKDF (reference sequence). The CDR3 nucleotides are TGTGCCACCAGCAGAGCTAGCGGGGGGGGAGAGACCCAGTACTTC. It encodes CATSRASGGGETQYF.

This clone was observed a few times. V gene TRBV6-1 combines with J gene TRBJ2-5; tentatively, D is TRBD1 (8 bases). The V end was cut by 5 bases, the J end by 5 bases, with 15 bases between. The CDR3 spans 14 residues. Per germline, CDR1 MNHNS and CDR2 SASEGT. The CDR3 is CASSILQGGETQYF. CDR3 bases: TGTGCCAGCAGTATTTTACAGGGGGGGGAGACCCAGTACTTC.

The J gene is TRBJ1-1, the V gene TRBV13; D ambiguous. Germline V gene data show CDR1 as PRHDT and CDR2 as FYEKMQ (reference sequence). Trimming left V 11 bases short and J 0 bases short, with 7 bases between. The CDR3 loop spans 11 amino acids. The CDR3 DNA reads as TGTGCCTGCCAGATGAACACTGAAGCTTTCTTT. Its protein is CACQMNTEAFF.

This chain links TRBV6-6 with TRBJ1-1; D is ambiguous. The CDR3 runs 16 residues. Trimming pared 5 bases from V and 1 base from J, leaving 17 bases between. Germline CDR1 reads MNHNY; CDR2 reads SVGAGI (reference sequence). Here the CDR3 DNA reads TGTGCCAGCAGTCGCGCCTCGGTCGTTGGGAACACTGAAGCTTTCTTT. Its translation: CASSRASVVGNTEAFF.

The chain employs TRBV2 and TRBJ2-5, with 8 positions matching TRBD2. The CDR3 has 16 residues. CDR1 and CDR2 (germline): SNHLY, FYNNEI. With 8 bases clipped from V and 0 bases from J, the junction kept 11 bases outside the gene matches. The CDR3 spells CASGGQRGNYQETQYF. Here the CDR3 DNA reads TGTGCCAGCGGGGGGCAGCGGGGGAATTACCAAGAGACCCAGTACTTC.

The chain recombines TRBV19 with TRBJ1-5; possibly TRBD1 for D (5 bases). The CDR3 consists of 12 residues. The V gene's germline CDR1 is LNHDA and CDR2 SQIVND (reference sequence). With 4 bases removed from V and 7 bases from J, the gap between germline ends came to 8 bases. The CDR3, as DNA: TGTGCCAGTAGTAGAGACAGACAGCCCCAGCATTTT. It codes for CASSRDRQPQHF.

This clone was counted once. The V call is TRBV27, the J call TRBJ2-7; tentatively, D is TRBD1 (7 bases). The length of the CDR3 is 14 residues. V was cut by 5 bases and J by 3 bases, with 14 bases left in between. In germline, CDR1 is MNHEY, CDR2 SMNVEV (reference sequence). DNA of the CDR3: TGTGCCAGCAGTGCTAGACAGGGAGGCTACGAGCAGTACTTC. Protein product: CASSARQGGYEQYF.

This chain joins TRBV4-2 and TRBJ2-3; D might be TRBD1 (6 bases). The germline V and J ends were trimmed by 0 bases and 7 bases, with 26 bases remaining between them. The V gene's germline CDR1 is LGHNA and CDR2 YNFKEQ. The CDR3 runs to 19 residues. The CDR3 loop is CASSQELPFGQTFGNTQYF. CDR3 DNA sequence: TGTGCCAGCAGCCAAGAACTTCCCTTCGGACAGACATTCGGTAATACGCAGTATTTT.

The V call is TRBV6-1, the J call TRBJ1-2, with a tentative D call TRBD1 (5 bases). The germline V and J ends were trimmed by 5 bases and 8 bases, with 12 bases remaining between them. This CDR3 spans 12 amino acids. Germline V CDR1 and CDR2: MNHNS, SASEGT. The CDR3: CASSLGGLGYTF. The CDR3 DNA reads TGTGCCAGCAGTTTGGGGGGTTTGGGCTACACCTTC.

The chain is built from TRBV19 and TRBJ1-2, with D unclear. Germline V CDR1 and CDR2: LNHDA, SQIVND (reference sequence). The CDR3 length is 13 residues. With 0 bases removed from V and 8 bases from J, the gap between germline ends came to 10 bases. The CDR3 spells CASSIDLRGGYTF. The CDR3 DNA follows: TGTGCCAGTAGTATAGATCTCAGAGGCGGCTACACCTTC.

V is TRBV7-6 and J is TRBJ1-4; 9 bases match TRBD1. Germline V gives CDR1 SGHVS, CDR2 FNYEAQ. V was clipped by 4 bases and J by 5 bases; unmatched bases: 5. This CDR3 contains 15 residues. CDR3 nucleotides: TGTGCCAGCAGCTGGGGACAGGGACGGAATGAAAAACTGTTTTTT. The encoded protein is CASSWGQGRNEKLFF. Supplemented by reference TRBV7-6 and TRBJ1-4, the full variable domain reads GAGVSQSPRYKVTKRGQDVALRCDPISGHVSLYWYRQALGQGPEFLTYFNYEAQQDKSGLPNDRFSAERPEGSISTLTIQRTEQRDSAMYRCASSWGQGRNEKLFFGSGTQLSVL.

CDR3 bases: TGTGCCAGCAGCTTTCGACAGGGAAATGAAAAACTGTTTTTT. As protein: CASSFRQGNEKLFF. The V call is TRBV7-2, the J call TRBJ1-4; TRBD1 matches at 7 bases. The CDR3 has 14 amino acids. The V segment lost 3 bases and the J segment 5 bases; nucleotides outside the gene matches: 3. The V gene's germline CDR1 is SGHTA and CDR2 FQGNSA.

Regarding this clone: This CDR3 is also generated by other DNA sequences in the sample. The CDR3 DNA reads as TGCGCCAGCAGCACCGGCTACGAGCAGTACTTC. As protein: CASSTGYEQYF. The gene calls are TRBV4-1 and TRBJ2-7; D gene uncertain. V was pared by 5 bases and J by 3 bases, with 5 bases between. This CDR3 region has 11 residues. Germline assignment: CDR1 MGHRA and CDR2 YSYEKL.

The V gene is TRBV7-2, the J gene TRBJ2-7; the match to TRBD2 covers 13 bases. Germline CDR1 reads SGHTA; CDR2 reads FQGNSA. J was trimmed by 6 bases and V by 4 bases; bases with no gene match: 3. This CDR3 region has 14 residues. CDR3 bases: TGTGCCAGCAGCTCACTAGCGGGGGGGCCCGAGCAGTACTTC. It codes for CASSSLAGGPEQYF.

This chain joins TRBV29-1 and TRBJ1-1; the D gene is possibly TRBD1 (6 bases). CDR1 and CDR2 from the germline V gene are SQVTM and ANQGSEA. The CDR3 has 17 amino acids. Trimming pared 6 bases from V and 0 bases from J, leaving 23 bases between. The CDR3 sequence: CSVPNIQGGGLNTEAFF. The CDR3 DNA is TGCAGCGTCCCGAATATACAGGGAGGGGGTCTGAACACTGAAGCTTTCTTT.

This clone was counted once. The genes are TRBV9 and TRBJ2-2; perhaps TRBD1 as D (6 bases). Trimming pared 0 bases from V and 5 bases from J, leaving 23 bases between. The CDR3 has 19 residues. CDR1 SGDLS and CDR2 YYNGEE come from the germline V gene. The CDR3 DNA follows: TGTGCCAGCAGCGTAGGATCAGGGGCCTCAGGCTCTCCTACCGGGGAGCTGTTTTTT. This translates into CASSVGSGASGSPTGELFF.

The rearrangement links TRBV18 to TRBJ2-5; TRBD2 is a possible D gene (6 bases). The length of the CDR3 is 15 residues. V was trimmed by 3 bases and J by 4 bases, leaving 15 bases between them. The V gene's germline CDR1 is KGHSH and CDR2 LQKENI. Written as DNA, the CDR3 is TGTGCCAGCTCACCTCGAGGAGGGGCAGGAGAGACCCAGTACTTC. This encodes CASSPRGGAGETQYF.

The chain employs TRBV7-2 and TRBJ1-1; D is ambiguous. V shed 3 bases and J shed 3 bases, with 8 bases lying between them. This CDR3 region has 13 residues. Germline CDR1 is SGHTA and CDR2 is FQGNSA. CDR3: CASSFSGDTEAFF. CDR3 DNA: TGTGCCAGCAGCTTTTCCGGTGACACTGAAGCTTTCTTT. Complete variable domain (other parts from reference TRBV7-2 and TRBJ1-1): GAGVSQSPSNKVTEKGKDVELRCDPISGHTALYWYRQSLGQGLEFLIYFQGNSAPDKSGLPSDRFSAERTGGSVSTLTIQRTQQEDSAVYLCASSFSGDTEAFFGQGTRLTVV.

This clone was found once. V is TRBV10-3 and J is TRBJ2-7, with D perhaps matching TRBD2 (7 bases). V dropped 0 bases and J dropped 2 bases, with 17 bases sitting between them. From germline, CDR1 is ENHRY and CDR2 SYGVKD. CDR3 length: 17 amino acids. The CDR3 here is CAISESPSAGATYEQYF. CDR3 nucleotides: TGTGCCATCAGTGAGTCCCCCTCGGCGGGGGCCACCTACGAGCAGTACTTC.